This T cell receptor beta chain was observed in a study of blood T cells in healthy people across ages. Findings of the study overall: Donors of long life had a larger count of naive CD4+ cells and greater diversity than aged donors.

All donors came from Russia, were Caucasian and healthy, and spanned ages roughly 6 to 100. Per sample, a minimum of 6 million PBMCs were isolated. As regards this clonotype: The antigen remains undetermined.

It was with a sample-barcoded 5' primer and a J-beta primer mix that a second PCR of about 7 to 12 cycles was run. MiXCR, applied by TCRdb to the 5' RACE reads, yields one record per CDR3 protein. The table has hundreds of thousands of distinct CDR3 sequences, around 41% seen once; the top ten hold about 32%. Sample: blood. The receptor's source is a man of 80 years or more in good health.

The CDR3 region is CASSAGQASSYEQYF. The CDR3 nucleotides are TGTGCCAGCAGCGCAGGACAGGCCTCTTCCTACGAGCAGTACTTC. This chain links TRBV5-5 with TRBJ2-7, with TRBD1 matching over 7 bases. The ends lost 4 bases at V and 1 base at J; junction bases unmatched: 8. Germline CDR1 and CDR2: SGHKS and YYEKEE (reference sequence). The CDR3 has 15 amino acids.